The subject of this entry is one TCR beta chain. Its antigen remains unidentified. V shed 6 bases and J 4 bases; nucleotides not matched to a gene: 7. This CDR3 has 14 residues. Germline V gene lookup returns CDR1 SQVTM and CDR2 ANQGSEA. The sample is drawn from a study of T-cell memory formation after mild COVID-19. The study, taken as a whole, reports: Contracting clones localized mainly to CM and EM when CD4+ and mainly to EMRA when CD8+.

Using its own MiXCR run on the 5' RACE reads, TCRdb lists one record per CDR3 protein. Here the sample spans 550,000 to 600,000 distinct CDR3 sequences, less than 25% being singletons. The TCR was taken from an adult woman who had mild COVID-19 (a few samples of this study predate the infection). Cell type and time point are not known. The chain employs TRBV29-1 and TRBJ1-1; 11 bases are shared with TRBD1. The sequenced sample consisted of PBMCs or a T cell subset sorted from them (not recorded which). The CDR3 region has the DNA TGCAGCGTCCGGGACAGGGGGTTGAGCACTGAAGCTTTCTTT. It is translated as CSVRDRGLSTEAFF.